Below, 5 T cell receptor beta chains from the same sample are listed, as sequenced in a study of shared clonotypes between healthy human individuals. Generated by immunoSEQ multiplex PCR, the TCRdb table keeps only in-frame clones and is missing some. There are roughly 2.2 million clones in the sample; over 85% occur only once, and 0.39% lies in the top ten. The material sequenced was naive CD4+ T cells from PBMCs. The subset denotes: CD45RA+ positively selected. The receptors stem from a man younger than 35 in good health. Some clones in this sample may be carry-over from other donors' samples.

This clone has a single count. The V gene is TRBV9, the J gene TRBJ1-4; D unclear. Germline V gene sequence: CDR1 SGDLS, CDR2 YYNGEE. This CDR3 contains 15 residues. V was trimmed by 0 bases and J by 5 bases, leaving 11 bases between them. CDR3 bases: TGTGCCAGCAGCGTAGCGGCGGCGTACAATGAAAAACTGTTTTTT. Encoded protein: CASSVAAAYNEKLFF.

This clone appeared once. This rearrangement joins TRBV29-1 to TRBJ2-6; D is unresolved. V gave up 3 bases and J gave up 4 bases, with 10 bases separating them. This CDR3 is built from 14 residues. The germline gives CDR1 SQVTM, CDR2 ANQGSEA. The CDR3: CSVDEPGGANVLTF. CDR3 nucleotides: TGCAGCGTTGACGAACCCGGGGGGGCCAACGTCCTGACTTTC. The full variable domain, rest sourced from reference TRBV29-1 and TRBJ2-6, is SAVISQKPSRDICQRGTSLTIQCQVDSQVTMMFWYRQQPGQSLTLIATANQGSEATYESGFVIDKFPISRPNLTFSTLTVSNMSPEDSSIYLCSVDEPGGANVLTFGAGSRLTVL.

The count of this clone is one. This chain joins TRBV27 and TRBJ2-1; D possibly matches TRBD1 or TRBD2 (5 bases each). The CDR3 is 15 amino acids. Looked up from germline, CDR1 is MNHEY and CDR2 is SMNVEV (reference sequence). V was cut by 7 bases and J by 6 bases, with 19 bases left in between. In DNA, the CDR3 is TGTGCCAGCACTCAAACCGGGACCCTTAGCAATGAGCAGTTCTTC. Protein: CASTQTGTLSNEQFF.

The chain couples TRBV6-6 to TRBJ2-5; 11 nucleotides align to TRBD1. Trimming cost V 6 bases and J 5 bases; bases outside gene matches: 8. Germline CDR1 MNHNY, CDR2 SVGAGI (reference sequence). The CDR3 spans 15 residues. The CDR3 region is CASSLLGQGVETQYF. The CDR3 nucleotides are TGTGCCAGCAGCCTACTGGGACAGGGGGTGGAGACCCAGTACTTC.

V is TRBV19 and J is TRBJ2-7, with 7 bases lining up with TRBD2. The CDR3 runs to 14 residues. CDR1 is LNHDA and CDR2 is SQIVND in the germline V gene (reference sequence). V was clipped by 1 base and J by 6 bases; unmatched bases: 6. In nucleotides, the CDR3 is TGTGCCAGTAGTATAGGGGGGAGGGCTAGCGAGCAGTACTTC. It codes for CASSIGGRASEQYF.